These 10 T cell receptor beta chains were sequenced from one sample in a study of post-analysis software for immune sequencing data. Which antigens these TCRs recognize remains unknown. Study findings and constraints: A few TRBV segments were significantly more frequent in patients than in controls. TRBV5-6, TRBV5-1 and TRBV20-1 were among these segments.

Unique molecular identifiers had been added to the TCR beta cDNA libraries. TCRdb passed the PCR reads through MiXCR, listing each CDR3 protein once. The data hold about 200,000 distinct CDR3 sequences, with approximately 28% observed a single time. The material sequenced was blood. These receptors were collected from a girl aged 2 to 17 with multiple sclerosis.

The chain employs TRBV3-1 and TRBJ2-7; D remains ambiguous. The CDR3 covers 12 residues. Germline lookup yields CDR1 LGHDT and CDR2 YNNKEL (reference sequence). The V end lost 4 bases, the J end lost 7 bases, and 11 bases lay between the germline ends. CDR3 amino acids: CASSLTTIEQYF. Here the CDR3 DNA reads TGTGCCAGCAGCCTCACAACTATTGAGCAGTACTTC.

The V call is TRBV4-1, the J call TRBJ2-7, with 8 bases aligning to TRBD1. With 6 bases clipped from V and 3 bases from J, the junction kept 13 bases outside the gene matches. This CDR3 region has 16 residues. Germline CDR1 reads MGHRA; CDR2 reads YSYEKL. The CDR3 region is CASRAIQGAHNYEQYF. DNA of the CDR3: TGCGCCAGCAGAGCAATTCAGGGGGCTCATAACTACGAGCAGTACTTC.

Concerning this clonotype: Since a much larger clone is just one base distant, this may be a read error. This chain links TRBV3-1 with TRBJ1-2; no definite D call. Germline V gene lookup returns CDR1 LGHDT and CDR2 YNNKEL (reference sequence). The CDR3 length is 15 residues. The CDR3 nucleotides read TGTGCCAGCAACCAAGAAGCTAACAGCAACTATGGCTACACCTTC. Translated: CASNQEANSNYGYTF.

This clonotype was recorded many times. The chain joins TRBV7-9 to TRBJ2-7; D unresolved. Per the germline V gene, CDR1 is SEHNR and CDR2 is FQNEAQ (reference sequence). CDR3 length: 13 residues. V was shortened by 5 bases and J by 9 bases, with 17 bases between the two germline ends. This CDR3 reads CASSPLPRAGQYF. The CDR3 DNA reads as TGTGCCAGCAGCCCCCTCCCCCGCGCCGGGCAGTACTTC.

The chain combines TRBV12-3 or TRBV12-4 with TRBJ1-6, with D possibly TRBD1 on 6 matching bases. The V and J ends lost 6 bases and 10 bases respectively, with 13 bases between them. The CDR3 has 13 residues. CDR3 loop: CASRRGAESPLHF. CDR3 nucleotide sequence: TGTGCCAGCAGACGGGGGGCAGAGTCACCCCTCCACTTT.

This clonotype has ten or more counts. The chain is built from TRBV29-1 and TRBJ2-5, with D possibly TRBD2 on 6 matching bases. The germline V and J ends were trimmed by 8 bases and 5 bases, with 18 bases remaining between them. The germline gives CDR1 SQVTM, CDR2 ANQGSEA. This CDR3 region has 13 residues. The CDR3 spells CSSGGGLTETQYF. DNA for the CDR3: TGCAGCTCCGGTGGAGGGCTGACGGAGACCCAGTACTTC.

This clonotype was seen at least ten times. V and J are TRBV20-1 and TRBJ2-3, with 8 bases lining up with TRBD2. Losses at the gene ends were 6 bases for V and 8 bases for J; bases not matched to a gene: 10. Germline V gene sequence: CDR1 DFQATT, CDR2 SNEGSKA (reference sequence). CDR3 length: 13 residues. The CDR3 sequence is CSAIGGATGTQYF. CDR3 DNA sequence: TGCAGTGCCATCGGGGGGGCAACCGGTACGCAGTATTTT.

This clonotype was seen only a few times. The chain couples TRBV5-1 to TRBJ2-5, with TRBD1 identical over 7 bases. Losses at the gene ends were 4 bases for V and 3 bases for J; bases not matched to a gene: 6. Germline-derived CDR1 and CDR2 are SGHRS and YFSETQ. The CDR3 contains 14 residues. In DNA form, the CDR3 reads TGCGCCAGCAGCCCGGGACAGAGTGAAGAGACCCAGTACTTC. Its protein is CASSPGQSEETQYF.

The CDR3 bases are TGTGCCACCAGCAGAGCCTTAGGGACGGTCAACACTGAAGCTTTCTTT. Protein: CATSRALGTVNTEAFF. This chain connects TRBV15 to TRBJ1-1, with a possible D match to TRBD1 (5 bases). This CDR3 has 16 amino acids. V was pared by 1 base and J by 2 bases, with 14 bases between. Germline assignment: CDR1 LNHNV and CDR2 YYDKDF (reference sequence). The whole variable domain, remainder taken from reference TRBV15 and TRBJ1-1, is DAMVIQNPRYQVTQFGKPVTLSCSQTLNHNVMYWYQQKSSQAPKLLFHYYDKDFNNEADTPDNFQSRRPNTSFCFLDIRSPGLGDTAMYLCATSRALGTVNTEAFFGQGTRLTVV.

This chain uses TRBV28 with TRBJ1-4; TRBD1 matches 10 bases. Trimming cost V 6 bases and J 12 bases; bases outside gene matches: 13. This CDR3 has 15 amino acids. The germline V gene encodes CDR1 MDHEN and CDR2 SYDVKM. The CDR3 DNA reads TGTGCCAGCAGACTCCTCGGGACAGGGGTCGAGGAACTGTTTTTT. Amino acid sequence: CASRLLGTGVEELFF.